This record covers a single TCR beta chain. These data come from a study of T cell changes during pregnancy in multiple sclerosis. The CDR3 covers 15 residues. Trimming removed 5 bases at V and 3 bases at J, with 14 bases between. Germline loops: CDR1 LNHDA, CDR2 SQIVND (reference sequence). Using immunoSEQ multiplex PCR, the repertoire was profiled, and TCRdb retains in-frame clones only, with some absent. Of 33,000 or so clones in the sample, 70% to 90% were seen once. This sample comprised CD8+ T cells from peripheral blood mononuclear cells, obtained in the third trimester of pregnancy. The sequence derives from a female donor with multiple sclerosis, enrolled in a pregnancy study. The chain is built from TRBV19 and TRBJ2-4, with D tentatively TRBD1 (6 bases). CDR3 amino acids: CASSPQGIGKNIQYF. In nucleotides, the CDR3 is TGTGCCAGTAGTCCCCAGGGGATCGGCAAAAACATTCAGTACTTC. Using reference TRBV19 and TRBJ2-4 for the parts outside the CDR3, the full variable domain is DGGITQSPKYLFRKEGQNVTLSCEQNLNHDAMYWYRQDPGQGLRLIYYSQIVNDFQKGDIAEGYSVSREKKESFPLTVTSAQKNPTAFYLCASSPQGIGKNIQYFGAGTRLSVL.